This T cell receptor beta chain comes out of a study of regulatory T cells in long-lasting Graves disease. Study-wide context: Patients with new Graves' disease had used antithyroid drugs below 3 months.

This clonotype was detected only a few times. CDR3 regions were amplified by Arm-PCR using iRepertoire HTBI primers to build TCR beta libraries. TCRdb re-analysed the multiplex PCR reads in MiXCR, keeping a single row per CDR3 protein. The sample includes 300,000 to 400,000 distinct CDR3 sequences, about 14% of them seen just once. As to time point: newly diagnosed GD, antithyroid drugs for less than 3 months. The TCR library used RNA extracted from PBMCs. The input for sequencing was peripheral blood mononuclear cells (PBMCs), taken at new diagnosis, from a patient treated with antithyroid drugs. The clonotype originates from a female donor with Graves disease.

CDR3 loop: CASSYSGTGSGNTIYF. CDR3 DNA sequence: TGTGCCAGCAGTTACTCTGGGACAGGGTCTGGAAACACCATATATTTT. The chain recombines TRBV6-5 with TRBJ1-3, with TRBD1 matching over 9 bases. This CDR3 spans 16 amino acids. Unmatched junction bases numbered 1, after V lost 0 bases and J lost 1 base. Germline assignment: CDR1 MNHEY and CDR2 SVGAGI.